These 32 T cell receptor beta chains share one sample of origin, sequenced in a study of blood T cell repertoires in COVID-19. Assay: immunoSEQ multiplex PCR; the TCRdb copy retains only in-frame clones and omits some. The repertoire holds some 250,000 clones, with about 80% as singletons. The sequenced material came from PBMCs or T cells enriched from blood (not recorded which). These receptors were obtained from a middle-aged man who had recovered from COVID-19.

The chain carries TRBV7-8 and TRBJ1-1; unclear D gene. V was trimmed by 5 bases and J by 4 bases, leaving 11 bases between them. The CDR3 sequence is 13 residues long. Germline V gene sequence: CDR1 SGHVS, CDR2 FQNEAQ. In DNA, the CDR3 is TGTGCCAGCAGCCTTACGGGTCCCACTGAAGCTTTCTTT. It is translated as CASSLTGPTEAFF.

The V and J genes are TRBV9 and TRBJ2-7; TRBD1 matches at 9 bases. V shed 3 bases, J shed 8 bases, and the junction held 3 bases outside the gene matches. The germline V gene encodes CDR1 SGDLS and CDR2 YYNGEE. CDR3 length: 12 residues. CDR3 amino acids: CASSEGTGKQYF. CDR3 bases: TGTGCCAGCAGCGAAGGGACAGGGAAGCAGTACTTC.

The CDR3 sequence: CASRGTGSYNEQFF. The CDR3 nucleotides read TGTGCCAGCAGAGGGACAGGGAGCTACAATGAGCAGTTCTTC. This chain uses TRBV25-1 with TRBJ2-1; 9 bases line up with TRBD1. CDR1 and CDR2 (germline): MGHDK, SYGVNS. The CDR3 length is 14 residues. The V gene end was trimmed by 6 bases and the J gene end by 3 bases; junction bases not matched to a gene: 3.

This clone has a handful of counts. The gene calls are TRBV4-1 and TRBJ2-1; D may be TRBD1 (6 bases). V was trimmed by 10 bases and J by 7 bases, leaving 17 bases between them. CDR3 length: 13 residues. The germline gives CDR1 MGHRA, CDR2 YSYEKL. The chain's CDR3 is CATGRGGINEQFF. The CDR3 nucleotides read TGCGCCACTGGGAGAGGGGGTATTAATGAGCAGTTCTTC.

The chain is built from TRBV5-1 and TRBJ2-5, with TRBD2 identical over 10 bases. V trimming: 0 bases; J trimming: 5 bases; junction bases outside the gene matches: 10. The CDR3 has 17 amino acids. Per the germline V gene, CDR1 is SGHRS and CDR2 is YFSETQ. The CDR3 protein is CASSLGPSGGSRETQYF. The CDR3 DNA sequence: TGCGCCAGCAGCTTGGGTCCTAGCGGGGGTTCACGGGAGACCCAGTACTTC.

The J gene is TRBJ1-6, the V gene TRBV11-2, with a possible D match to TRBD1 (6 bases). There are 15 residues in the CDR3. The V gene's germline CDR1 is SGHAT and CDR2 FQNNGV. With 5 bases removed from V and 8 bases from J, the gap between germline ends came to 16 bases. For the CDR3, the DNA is TGTGCCAGCAGCCTGGATCCAGGGGTATATTCACCCCTCCACTTT. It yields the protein CASSLDPGVYSPLHF.

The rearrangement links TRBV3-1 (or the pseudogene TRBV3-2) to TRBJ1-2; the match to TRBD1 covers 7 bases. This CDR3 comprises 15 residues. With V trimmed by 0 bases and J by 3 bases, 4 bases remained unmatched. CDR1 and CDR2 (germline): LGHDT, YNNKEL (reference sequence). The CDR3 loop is CASSQDAGGYYGYTF. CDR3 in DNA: TGTGCCAGCAGCCAAGACGCAGGGGGATACTATGGCTACACCTTC.

This CDR3 is CASTPQVDQPQHF. The CDR3 DNA reads TGTGCCAGCACCCCTCAGGTAGATCAGCCCCAGCATTTT. This sequence joins TRBV7-2 and TRBJ1-5; D gene uncertain. The CDR3 has 13 residues. Trimming left V 7 bases short and J 5 bases short, with 12 bases between. Germline-derived CDR1 and CDR2 are SGHTA and FQGNSA.

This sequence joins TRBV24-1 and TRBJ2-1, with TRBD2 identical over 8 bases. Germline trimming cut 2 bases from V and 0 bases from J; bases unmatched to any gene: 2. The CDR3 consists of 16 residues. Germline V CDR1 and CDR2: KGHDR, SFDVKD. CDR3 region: CATSDSLADSYNEQFF. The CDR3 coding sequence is TGTGCCACCAGTGATTCACTAGCGGACTCCTACAATGAGCAGTTCTTC.

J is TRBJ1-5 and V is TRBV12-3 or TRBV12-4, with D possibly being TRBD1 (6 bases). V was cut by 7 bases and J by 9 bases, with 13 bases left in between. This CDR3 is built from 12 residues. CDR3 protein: CASTQGGVPQHF. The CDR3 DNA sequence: TGTGCCAGCACCCAAGGGGGGGTGCCCCAGCATTTT.

CDR3 sequence (DNA): TGCGCCAGCAGCTCCGACAGTAACTATGGCTACACCTTC. This encodes CASSSDSNYGYTF. The V call is TRBV5-1, the J call TRBJ1-2, with D maybe TRBD1 (5 bases). CDR3 length: 13 residues. Germline values: CDR1 SGHRS, CDR2 YFSETQ. V was cut by 3 bases and J by 1 base, with 7 bases left in between.

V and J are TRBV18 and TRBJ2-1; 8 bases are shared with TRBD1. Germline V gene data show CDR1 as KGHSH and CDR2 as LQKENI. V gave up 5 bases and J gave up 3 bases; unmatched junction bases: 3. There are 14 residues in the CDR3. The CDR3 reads CASSRQGNYNEQFF. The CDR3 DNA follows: TGTGCCAGCTCAAGACAGGGGAACTACAATGAGCAGTTCTTC.

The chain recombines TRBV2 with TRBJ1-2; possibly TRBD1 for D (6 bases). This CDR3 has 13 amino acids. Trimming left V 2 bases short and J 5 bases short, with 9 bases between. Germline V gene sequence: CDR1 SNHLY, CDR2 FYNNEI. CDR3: CASSENREYGYTF. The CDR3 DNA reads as TGTGCCAGCAGTGAAAACAGGGAGTATGGCTACACCTTC. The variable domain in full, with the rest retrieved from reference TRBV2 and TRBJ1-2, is EPEVTQTPSHQVTQMGQEVILRCVPISNHLYFYWYRQILGQKVEFLVSFYNNEISEKSEIFDDQFSVERPDGSNFTLKIRSTKLEDSAMYFCASSENREYGYTFGSGTRLTVV.

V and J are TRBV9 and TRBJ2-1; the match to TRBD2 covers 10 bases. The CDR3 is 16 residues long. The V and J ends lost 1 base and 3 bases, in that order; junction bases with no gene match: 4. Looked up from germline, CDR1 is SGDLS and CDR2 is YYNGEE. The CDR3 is CASSVLSGGDYNEQFF. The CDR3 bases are TGTGCCAGCAGCGTACTAAGCGGGGGGGACTACAATGAGCAGTTCTTC.

CDR3 DNA: TGTGCCTGGAGGGGACAGGGGTATGAAAAACTGTTTTTT. Its protein is CAWRGQGYEKLFF. The chain carries TRBV30 and TRBJ1-4; 10 bases agree with TRBD1. Germline CDR1 reads GTSNPN; CDR2 reads SVGIG (reference sequence). After removal of 3 bases from V and 6 bases from J, the junction contained 1 base not matched to a gene. The CDR3 sequence is 13 residues long.

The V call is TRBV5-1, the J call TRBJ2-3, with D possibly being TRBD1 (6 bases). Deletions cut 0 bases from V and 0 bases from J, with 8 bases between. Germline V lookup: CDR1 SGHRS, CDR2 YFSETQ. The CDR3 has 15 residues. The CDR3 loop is CASSLGGQSTDTQYF. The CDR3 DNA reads TGCGCCAGCAGCTTGGGCGGACAGAGCACAGATACGCAGTATTTT. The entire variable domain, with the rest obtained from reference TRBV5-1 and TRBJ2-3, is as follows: KAGVTQTPRYLIKTRGQQVTLSCSPISGHRSVSWYQQTPGQGLQFLFEYFSETQRNKGNFPGRFSGRQFSNSRSEMNVSTLELGDSALYLCASSLGGQSTDTQYFGPGTRLTVL.

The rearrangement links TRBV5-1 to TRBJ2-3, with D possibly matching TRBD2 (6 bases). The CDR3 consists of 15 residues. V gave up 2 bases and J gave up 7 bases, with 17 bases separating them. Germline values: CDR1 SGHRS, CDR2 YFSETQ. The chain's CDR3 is CASSFLFGGANTQYF. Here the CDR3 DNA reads TGCGCCAGCAGCTTCCTTTTCGGGGGAGCAAATACGCAGTATTTT.

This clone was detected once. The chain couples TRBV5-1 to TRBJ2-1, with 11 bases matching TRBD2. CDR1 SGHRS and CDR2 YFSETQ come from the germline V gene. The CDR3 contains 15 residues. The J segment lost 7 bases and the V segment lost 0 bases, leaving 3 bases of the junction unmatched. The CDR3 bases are TGCGCCAGCAGCTTGGGACTAGCGGGATTAAATGAGCAGTTCTTC. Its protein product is CASSLGLAGLNEQFF. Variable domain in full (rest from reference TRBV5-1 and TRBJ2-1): KAGVTQTPRYLIKTRGQQVTLSCSPISGHRSVSWYQQTPGQGLQFLFEYFSETQRNKGNFPGRFSGRQFSNSRSEMNVSTLELGDSALYLCASSLGLAGLNEQFFGPGTRLTVL.

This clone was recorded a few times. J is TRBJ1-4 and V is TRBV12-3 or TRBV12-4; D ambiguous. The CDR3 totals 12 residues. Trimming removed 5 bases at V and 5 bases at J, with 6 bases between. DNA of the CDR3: TGTGCCAGCAGTCTCCTGAATGAAAAACTGTTTTTT. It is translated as CASSLLNEKLFF.

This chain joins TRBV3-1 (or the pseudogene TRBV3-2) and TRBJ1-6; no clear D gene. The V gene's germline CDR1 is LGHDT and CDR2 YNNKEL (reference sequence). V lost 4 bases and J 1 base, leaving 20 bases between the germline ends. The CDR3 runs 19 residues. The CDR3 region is CASSRNKSPRESYNSPLHF. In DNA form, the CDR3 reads TGTGCCAGCAGCCGTAATAAGTCCCCGAGGGAGTCCTATAATTCACCCCTCCACTTT.

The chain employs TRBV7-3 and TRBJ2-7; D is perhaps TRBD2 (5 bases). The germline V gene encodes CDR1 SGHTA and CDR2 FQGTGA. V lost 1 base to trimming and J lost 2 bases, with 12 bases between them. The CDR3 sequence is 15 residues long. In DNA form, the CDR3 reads TGTGCCAGCAGCTTAAACCCGGGAAATGCCTACGAGCAGTACTTC. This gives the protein CASSLNPGNAYEQYF.

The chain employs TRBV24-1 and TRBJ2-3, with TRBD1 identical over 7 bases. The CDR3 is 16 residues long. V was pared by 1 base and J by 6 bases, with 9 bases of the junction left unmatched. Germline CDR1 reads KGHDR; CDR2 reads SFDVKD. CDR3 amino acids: CATSDLGDRTEDTQYF. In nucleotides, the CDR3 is TGTGCCACCAGTGATTTAGGGGACAGAACGGAGGATACGCAGTATTTT.

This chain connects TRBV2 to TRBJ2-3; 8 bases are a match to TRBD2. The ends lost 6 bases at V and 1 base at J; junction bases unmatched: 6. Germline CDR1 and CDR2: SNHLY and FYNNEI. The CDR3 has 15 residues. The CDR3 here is CASRIPTSGTDTQYF. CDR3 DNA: TGTGCCAGCAGAATACCGACTAGCGGCACAGATACGCAGTATTTT.

The CDR3 sequence: CASSLGGKRETQYF. CDR3 nucleotides: TGTGCCAGCAGCTTGGGAGGTAAACGGGAGACCCAGTACTTC. V and J are TRBV5-4 and TRBJ2-5; D gene ambiguous. In germline, CDR1 is SGHNT, CDR2 YYREEE (reference sequence). V lost 0 bases, J lost 5 bases, and 11 bases lay in between. This CDR3 has 14 amino acids. The full variable domain, its missing parts supplied by reference TRBV5-4 and TRBJ2-5, is ETGVTQSPTHLIKTRGQQVTLRCSSQSGHNTVSWYQQALGQGPQFIFQYYREEENGRGNFPPRFSGLQFPNYSSELNVNALELDDSALYLCASSLGGKRETQYFGPGTRLLVL.

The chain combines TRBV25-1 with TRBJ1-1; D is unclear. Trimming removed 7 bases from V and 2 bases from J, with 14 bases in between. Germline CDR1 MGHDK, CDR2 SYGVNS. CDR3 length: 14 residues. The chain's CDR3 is CASTREGANTEAFF. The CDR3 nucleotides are TGTGCCAGCACTCGTGAGGGCGCAAACACTGAAGCTTTCTTT.

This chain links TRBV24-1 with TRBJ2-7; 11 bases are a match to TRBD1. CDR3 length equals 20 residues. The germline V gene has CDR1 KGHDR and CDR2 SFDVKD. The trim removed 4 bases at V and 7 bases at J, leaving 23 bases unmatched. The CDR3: CATSDSTGQGVTQRSGEQYF. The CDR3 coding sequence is TGTGCCACCAGTGACTCTACGGGACAGGGGGTAACGCAACGGTCGGGGGAGCAGTACTTC.

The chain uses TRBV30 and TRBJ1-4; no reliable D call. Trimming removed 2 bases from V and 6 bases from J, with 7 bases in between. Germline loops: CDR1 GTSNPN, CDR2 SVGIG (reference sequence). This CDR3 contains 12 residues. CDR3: CAWSIRYEKLFF. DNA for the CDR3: TGTGCCTGGAGTATTCGGTATGAAAAACTGTTTTTT. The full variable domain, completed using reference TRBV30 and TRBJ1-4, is SQTIHQWPATLVQPVGSPLSLECTVEGTSNPNLYWYRQAAGRGLQLLFYSVGIGQISSEVPQNLSASRPQDRQFILSSKKLLLSDSGFYLCAWSIRYEKLFFGSGTQLSVL.

CDR3 residues: CASRDRAYEQYF. CDR3 DNA sequence: TGTGCCAGCCGGGACAGGGCCTACGAGCAGTACTTC. This chain uses TRBV2 with TRBJ2-7; 9 nucleotides align to TRBD1. The V gene's germline CDR1 is SNHLY and CDR2 FYNNEI. CDR3 length: 12 residues. The V and J ends lost 8 bases and 2 bases, in that order; junction bases with no gene match: 1.

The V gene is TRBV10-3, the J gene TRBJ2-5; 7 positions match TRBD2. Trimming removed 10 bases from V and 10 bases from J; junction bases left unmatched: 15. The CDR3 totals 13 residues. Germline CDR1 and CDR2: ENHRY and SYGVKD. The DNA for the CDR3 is TGTGCCACCGGGCGGAGCGGGACCGAGGACCAGTACTTC. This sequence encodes CATGRSGTEDQYF.

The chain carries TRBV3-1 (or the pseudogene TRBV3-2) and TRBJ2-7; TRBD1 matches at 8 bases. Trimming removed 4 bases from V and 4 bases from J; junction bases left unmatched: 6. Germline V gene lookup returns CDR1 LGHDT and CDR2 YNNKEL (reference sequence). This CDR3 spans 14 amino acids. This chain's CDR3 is CASSLQGATYEQYF. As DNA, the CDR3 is TGTGCCAGCAGCCTTCAGGGGGCTACATACGAGCAGTACTTC.

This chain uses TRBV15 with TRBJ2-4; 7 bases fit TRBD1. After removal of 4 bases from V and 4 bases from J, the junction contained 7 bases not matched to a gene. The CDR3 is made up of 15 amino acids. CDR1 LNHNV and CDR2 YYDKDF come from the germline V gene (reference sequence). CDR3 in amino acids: CATSNVRGRKNIQYF. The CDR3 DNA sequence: TGTGCCACCAGCAATGTAAGGGGGCGGAAAAACATTCAGTACTTC.

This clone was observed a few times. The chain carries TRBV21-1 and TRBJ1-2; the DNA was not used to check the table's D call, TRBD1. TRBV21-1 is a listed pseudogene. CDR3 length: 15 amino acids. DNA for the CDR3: TGTGCCAGCAGCCAGCCGCGCGACAGTAACTATGGCTACACCTTC. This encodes CASSQPRDSNYGYTF.